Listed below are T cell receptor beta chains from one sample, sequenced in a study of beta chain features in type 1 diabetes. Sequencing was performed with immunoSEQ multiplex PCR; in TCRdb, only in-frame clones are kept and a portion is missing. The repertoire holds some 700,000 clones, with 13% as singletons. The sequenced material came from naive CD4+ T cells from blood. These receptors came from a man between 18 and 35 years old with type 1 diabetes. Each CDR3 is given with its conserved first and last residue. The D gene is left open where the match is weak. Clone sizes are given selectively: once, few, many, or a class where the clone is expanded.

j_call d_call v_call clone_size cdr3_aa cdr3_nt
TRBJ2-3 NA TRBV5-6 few CASSFKGTYTQYF TGTGCCAGCAGCTTTAAGGGAACCTATACGCAGTATTTT
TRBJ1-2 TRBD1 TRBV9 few CASSPRDSFPLKAYGYTF TGTGCCAGCAGCCCGAGGGACAGTTTCCCATTGAAAGCCTATGGCTACACCTTC
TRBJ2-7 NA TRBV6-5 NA CATFRDVSYEQYF TGTGCCACATTCCGGGACGTCTCCTACGAGCAGTACTTC
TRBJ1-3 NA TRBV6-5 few CATWIGSHVGNTIYF TGTGCCACCTGGATCGGGTCGCACGTTGGAAACACCATATATTTT
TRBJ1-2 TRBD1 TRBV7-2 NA CASREAGTGYGYTF TGTGCCAGTCGAGAGGCCGGGACAGGGTACGGCTACACCTTC
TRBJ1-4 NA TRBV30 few CAWRGPATNEKLFF TGTGCCTGGAGGGGGCCAGCAACTAATGAAAAACTGTTTTTT
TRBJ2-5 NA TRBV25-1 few CASTGSTEQETQYF TGTGCCAGCACTGGTTCGACAGAACAAGAGACCCAGTACTTC
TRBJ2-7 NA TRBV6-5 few CASSYQASRSYEQYF TGTGCCAGCAGTTACCAGGCCAGTCGATCCTACGAGCAGTACTTC
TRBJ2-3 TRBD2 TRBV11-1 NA CASSQPDWGGSTDTQYF TGTGCCAGCAGCCAACCCGACTGGGGGGGGAGCACAGATACGCAGTATTTT
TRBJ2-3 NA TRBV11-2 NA CASSAQGVSTDTQYF TGTGCCAGCAGCGCCCAGGGAGTGAGCACAGATACGCAGTATTTT
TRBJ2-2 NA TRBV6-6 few CASSRTEAGELFF TGTGCCAGCAGTAGAACCGAGGCCGGGGAGCTGTTTTTT
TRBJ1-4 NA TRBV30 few CACGLQDEKLFF TGTGCCTGTGGTCTACAGGATGAAAAACTGTTTTTT
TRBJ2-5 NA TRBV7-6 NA CASSTQGDVGTQYF TGTGCCAGCAGCACACAGGGAGATGTGGGGACCCAGTACTTC
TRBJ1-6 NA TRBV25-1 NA CASSVYRNGGLDSPLHF TGTGCCAGCAGTGTATACAGGAACGGGGGGCTTGATTCACCCCTCCACTTT
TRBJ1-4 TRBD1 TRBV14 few CASSPRTGGYEKLFF TGTGCCAGCAGCCCCCGGACAGGGGGGTATGAAAAACTGTTTTTT
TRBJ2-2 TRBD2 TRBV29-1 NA CSANTGSGENTGELFF TGCAGCGCTAACACGGGGAGCGGGGAAAACACCGGGGAGCTGTTTTTT
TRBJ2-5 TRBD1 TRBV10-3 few CAISEADRASETQYF TGTGCCATCAGTGAGGCGGACAGGGCGAGTGAGACCCAGTACTTC
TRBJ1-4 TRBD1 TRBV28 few CASSLGTVGEKLFF TGTGCCAGCAGTTTAGGGACAGTAGGGGAAAAACTGTTTTTT
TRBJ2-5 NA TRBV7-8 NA CASSLLETQYF TGTGCCAGCAGCTTATTGGAGACCCAGTACTTC
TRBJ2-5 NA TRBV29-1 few CSVSRDSGGVGTQYF TGCAGCGTTAGCCGGGACTCAGGGGGGGTCGGGACCCAGTACTTC
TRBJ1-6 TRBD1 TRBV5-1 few CASSLEPSGTGDSPLHF TGCGCCAGCAGCTTGGAACCCTCCGGGACAGGGGATTCACCCCTCCACTTT
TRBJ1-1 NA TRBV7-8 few CASSPREGGTEAFF TGTGCCAGCAGCCCGCGTGAGGGCGGCACTGAAGCTTTCTTT
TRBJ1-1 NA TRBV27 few CASSLHGRGAFF TGTGCCAGCAGTTTGCACGGGCGGGGAGCTTTCTTT
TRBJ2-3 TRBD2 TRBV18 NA CASSPQASGGSTDTQYF TGTGCCAGCTCACCACAAGCTAGCGGGGGGAGCACAGATACGCAGTATTTT
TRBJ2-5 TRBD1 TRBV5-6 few CASSLAGQGVGETQYF TGTGCCAGCAGCTTAGCAGGACAGGGGGTTGGAGAGACCCAGTACTTC
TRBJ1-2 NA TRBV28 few CASSFNYLGYTF TGTGCCAGCAGTTTTAACTACCTCGGCTACACCTTC
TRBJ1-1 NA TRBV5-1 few CASSLGDRTTEAFF TGCGCCAGCAGCTTGGGTGACCGAACTACTGAAGCTTTCTTT
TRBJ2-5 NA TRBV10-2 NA CASSELLRGLQETQYF TGCGCCAGCAGTGAGTTGTTGCGGGGCCTCCAAGAGACCCAGTACTTC
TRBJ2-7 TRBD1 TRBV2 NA CASSAQGQGAGEQYF TGTGCCAGCAGTGCTCAAGGACAGGGGGCAGGCGAGCAGTACTTC
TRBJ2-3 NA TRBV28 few CASSTGGSTDTQYF TGTGCCAGCAGCACAGGAGGGAGCACAGATACGCAGTATTTT
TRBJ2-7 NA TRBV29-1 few CSVGAVGGGLREQYF TGCAGCGTTGGGGCGGTAGGGGGTGGGCTGCGGGAGCAGTACTTC
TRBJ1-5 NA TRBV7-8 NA CASSLDRVRPQHF TGTGCCAGCAGCTTAGACAGGGTAAGGCCCCAGCATTTT
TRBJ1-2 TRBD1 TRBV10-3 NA CAISGDRVLANYGYTF TGTGCCATCAGTGGGGACAGGGTGTTGGCGAACTATGGCTACACCTTC